This T cell receptor (beta chain) was identified during a study of cytomegalovirus exposure and HLA in healthy donors. General study points: It was shown in a later analysis that HLA-associated TCR beta chains were more clonally expanded than other, equally common chains. The study put under 200 TCR beta chains on its list as cytomegalovirus-associated.

The PCR made use of 60 Vbeta and 13 Jbeta primers. This table comes from immunoSEQ multiplex PCR, and its TCRdb copy is limited to in-frame clones, with some not included. The data contain tens of thousands of clones, roughly 80% of them singletons. The CDR3 runs 14 residues. The V and J ends lost 3 bases and 3 bases respectively, with 11 bases between them. Germline CDR1 and CDR2: MNHEY and SVGAGI. Regarding this clone: Its antigen is not known.

Sequenced: PBMCs. The clonotype originates from a woman between 50 and 59 years old in good health and CMV-seropositive. The rearrangement uses TRBV6-5 and TRBJ1-1; D gene unclear. The CDR3 DNA sequence: TGTGCCAGCAGTTATGGCAACAGTTACACTGAAGCTTTCTTT. It yields the protein CASSYGNSYTEAFF.